This T cell receptor (beta chain) was recorded in a study of cytomegalovirus exposure and HLA in healthy donors. The V gene's germline CDR1 is ENHRY and CDR2 SYGVKD. This CDR3 is 16 amino acids long. V shed 6 bases and J 6 bases; nucleotides not matched to a gene: 10. In the PCR, 60 Vbeta and 13 Jbeta primers were used. Measured with immunoSEQ multiplex PCR; TCRdb has only the in-frame clones, and not every one. Of approximately 110,000 clones in the sample, around two thirds are singletons; the top ten hold 4% to 5.5%. V usage is TRBV10-3 and J usage is TRBJ1-6; TRBD1 matches 8 bases. Sequences were obtained from PBMCs. This clonotype was sampled from a man aged 60-69 years in good health and CMV-seropositive. CDR3 coding DNA: TGTGCCATCAGCTTGACTGGGACAGGAAGTAATTCACCCCTCCACTTT. This translates into CAISLTGTGSNSPLHF.